These T cell receptor beta chains were read from a single sample in a study of T cell responses to AZD1222 COVID-19 vaccine. Using immunoSEQ multiplex PCR, the repertoire was profiled, and TCRdb retains in-frame clones only, with some absent. This sample's clone table lists around 140,000 clones. Sequencing was carried out using peripheral blood. Receptors originate from an adult in good health. The CDR3 runs from the conserved cysteine through the conserved F or W. Each record gives: V gene, J gene, D gene, CDR3 protein, CDR3 DNA. D genes are given only for firm matches.

v_call: TRBV7-2; j_call: TRBJ1-1; d_call: TRBD1; cdr3_aa: CASSPIGTGRTEAFF; cdr3_nt: TGTGCCAGCAGCCCAATCGGGACAGGGAGGACTGAAGCTTTCTTT
v_call: TRBV11-3; j_call: TRBJ1-3; d_call: TRBD1; cdr3_aa: CASSDRGSGNTIYF; cdr3_nt: TGTGCCAGCAGCGACAGGGGCTCTGGAAACACCATATATTTT
v_call: TRBV5-4; j_call: TRBJ2-3; d_call: NA; cdr3_aa: CASSLDPGGADTQYF; cdr3_nt: TGTGCCAGCAGCTTGGATCCGGGTGGCGCAGATACGCAGTATTTT
v_call: TRBV19; j_call: TRBJ1-1; d_call: NA; cdr3_aa: CASSIGGAGNTEAFF; cdr3_nt: TGTGCCAGTAGTATTGGGGGGGCCGGGAACACTGAAGCTTTCTTT
v_call: TRBV12-1; j_call: TRBJ2-7; d_call: NA; cdr3_aa: CASSPGKTYEQYF; cdr3_nt: TGTGCCAGCAGCCCCGGAAAGACCTACGAGCAGTACTTC
v_call: TRBV2; j_call: TRBJ1-6; d_call: NA; cdr3_aa: CASSEEQGRNSPLHF; cdr3_nt: TGTGCCAGCAGTGAGGAACAGGGCCGTAATTCACCCCTCCACTTT
v_call: TRBV11-3; j_call: TRBJ2-1; d_call: NA; cdr3_aa: CASSVRGGASYNEQFF; cdr3_nt: TGTGCCAGCAGCGTTCGCGGCGGCGCCTCCTACAATGAGCAGTTCTTC
v_call: TRBV28; j_call: TRBJ2-1; d_call: NA; cdr3_aa: CASSFPRRRDEQFF; cdr3_nt: TGTGCCAGCAGTTTCCCGCGACGGCGGGATGAGCAGTTCTTC
v_call: TRBV11-2; j_call: TRBJ2-1; d_call: TRBD2; cdr3_aa: CASSRGTSGSYNEQFF; cdr3_nt: TGTGCCAGCAGCAGAGGGACTAGCGGGAGTTACAATGAGCAGTTCTTC
v_call: TRBV3-1/TRBV3-2; j_call: TRBJ1-1; d_call: TRBD1; cdr3_aa: CASSARQGPNTEAFF; cdr3_nt: TGTGCCAGCAGCGCACGACAGGGTCCGAACACTGAAGCTTTCTTT
v_call: TRBV5-8; j_call: TRBJ2-5; d_call: TRBD2; cdr3_aa: CASSLAGLAGGWRETQYF; cdr3_nt: TGTGCCAGCAGCTTGGCCGGACTAGCGGGGGGTTGGCGAGAGACCCAGTACTTC
v_call: TRBV18; j_call: TRBJ2-1; d_call: NA; cdr3_aa: CASSPPSRPRNEQFF; cdr3_nt: TGTGCCAGCTCACCACCGAGTCGGCCGAGGAATGAGCAGTTCTTC
v_call: TRBV18; j_call: TRBJ1-1; d_call: NA; cdr3_aa: CASREDTEAFF; cdr3_nt: TGTGCCAGCAGGGAGGACACTGAAGCTTTCTTT
v_call: TRBV6-1; j_call: TRBJ2-7; d_call: NA; cdr3_aa: CASSEGVPYEQYF; cdr3_nt: TGTGCCAGCAGTGAAGGGGTCCCCTACGAGCAGTACTTC
v_call: TRBV12-3/TRBV12-4; j_call: TRBJ1-1; d_call: NA; cdr3_aa: CASRSGYHTEAFF; cdr3_nt: TGTGCCAGCAGGTCGGGGTACCATACTGAAGCTTTCTTT
v_call: TRBV5-4; j_call: TRBJ1-6; d_call: NA; cdr3_aa: CASSLGGGSYNSPLHF; cdr3_nt: TGTGCCAGCAGCTTGGGGGGCGGCTCCTATAATTCACCCCTCCACTTT
v_call: TRBV5-1; j_call: TRBJ1-1; d_call: NA; cdr3_aa: CASSLGLLNTEAFF; cdr3_nt: TGCGCCAGCAGCTTAGGTTTGTTGAACACTGAAGCTTTCTTT
v_call: TRBV30; j_call: TRBJ2-2; d_call: TRBD2; cdr3_aa: CAWSTSYFGELFF; cdr3_nt: TGTGCCTGGTCGACTAGCTATTTTGGGGAGCTGTTTTTT
v_call: TRBV23-1; j_call: TRBJ1-5; d_call: TRBD1; cdr3_aa: CASSQSDRAGYSNQPQHF; cdr3_nt: TGCGCCAGCAGTCAATCAGACAGGGCCGGGTATAGCAATCAGCCCCAGCATTTT
v_call: TRBV2; j_call: TRBJ2-1; d_call: NA; cdr3_aa: CASTPSSGLLGNEQFF; cdr3_nt: TGTGCCAGCACCCCTAGCTCCGGGCTATTAGGCAATGAGCAGTTCTTC
v_call: TRBV5-8; j_call: TRBJ2-5; d_call: NA; cdr3_aa: CASSLGTQGQETQYF; cdr3_nt: TGTGCCAGCAGCTTGGGGACCCAGGGCCAAGAGACCCAGTACTTC
v_call: TRBV7-8; j_call: TRBJ2-6; d_call: TRBD1; cdr3_aa: CASSPELGQGNSGANVLTF; cdr3_nt: TGTGCCAGCAGCCCCGAGTTGGGACAGGGCAACTCTGGGGCCAACGTCCTGACTTTC
v_call: TRBV5-1; j_call: TRBJ2-3; d_call: TRBD2; cdr3_aa: CASSSGEAGAADTQYF; cdr3_nt: TGCGCCAGCAGCTCAGGAGAAGCGGGGGCCGCAGATACGCAGTATTTT
v_call: TRBV6-2/TRBV6-3; j_call: TRBJ2-7; d_call: NA; cdr3_aa: CASSYSSPYEQYF; cdr3_nt: TGTGCCAGCAGTTACTCCTCTCCCTACGAGCAGTACTTC
v_call: TRBV13; j_call: TRBJ2-1; d_call: NA; cdr3_aa: CASSPLGTDSYNEQFF; cdr3_nt: TGTGCCAGCAGCCCATTAGGAACGGACAGCTACAATGAGCAGTTCTTC
v_call: TRBV19; j_call: TRBJ1-2; d_call: NA; cdr3_aa: CASSIRPNLYGYTF; cdr3_nt: TGTGCCAGTAGTATCCGGCCTAACCTCTATGGCTACACCTTC
v_call: TRBV6-6; j_call: TRBJ1-3; d_call: NA; cdr3_aa: CASSPTPLQGAGNTIYF; cdr3_nt: TGTGCCAGCAGTCCCACCCCTCTACAGGGAGCTGGAAACACCATATATTTT
v_call: TRBV5-1; j_call: TRBJ1-5; d_call: NA; cdr3_aa: CASSATGASNQPQHF; cdr3_nt: TGCGCCAGCAGCGCCACTGGGGCGAGCAATCAGCCCCAGCATTTT
v_call: TRBV10-3; j_call: TRBJ2-1; d_call: TRBD2; cdr3_aa: CAISEGSGGNNEQFF; cdr3_nt: TGTGCCATCAGTGAGGGTAGCGGGGGGAACAATGAGCAGTTCTTC
v_call: TRBV6-5; j_call: TRBJ1-1; d_call: NA; cdr3_aa: CASSSSTILGNTEAFF; cdr3_nt: TGTGCCAGCAGTTCCAGTACTATATTGGGGAACACTGAAGCTTTCTTT
v_call: TRBV19; j_call: TRBJ2-1; d_call: NA; cdr3_aa: CASSIEDTTYNEQFF; cdr3_nt: TGTGCCAGTAGTATAGAAGACACAACTTACAATGAGCAGTTCTTC
v_call: TRBV28; j_call: TRBJ1-3; d_call: TRBD1; cdr3_aa: CASSLTGGYSGNTIYF; cdr3_nt: TGTGCCAGCAGTCTGACAGGGGGATACTCTGGAAACACCATATATTTT
v_call: TRBV19; j_call: TRBJ1-1; d_call: NA; cdr3_aa: CASSQGSGTEAFF; cdr3_nt: TGTGCCAGTAGTCAGGGATCCGGCACTGAAGCTTTCTTT
v_call: TRBV5-1; j_call: TRBJ2-1; d_call: TRBD2; cdr3_aa: CASSLVAGGPLLYNEQFF; cdr3_nt: TGCGCCAGCAGCTTGGTGGCGGGGGGGCCCCTCCTCTACAATGAGCAGTTCTTC
v_call: TRBV11-1; j_call: TRBJ1-6; d_call: NA; cdr3_aa: CASNVGTGNSPLHF; cdr3_nt: TGTGCCAGCAACGTAGGGACTGGGAATTCACCCCTCCACTTT
v_call: TRBV4-1; j_call: TRBJ1-2; d_call: TRBD1; cdr3_aa: CASSPGGTGEDYGYTF; cdr3_nt: TGCGCCAGCAGCCCCGGCGGGACAGGGGAGGACTATGGCTACACCTTC
v_call: TRBV4-3; j_call: TRBJ1-1; d_call: TRBD1; cdr3_aa: CASSQRDRATEAFF; cdr3_nt: TGCGCCAGCAGCCAACGCGACAGGGCCACTGAAGCTTTCTTT
v_call: TRBV27; j_call: TRBJ1-1; d_call: NA; cdr3_aa: CASSLSTGQTGGAFF; cdr3_nt: TGTGCCAGCAGTTTATCGACGGGGCAAACAGGAGGAGCTTTCTTT
v_call: TRBV21-1; j_call: TRBJ2-2; d_call: NA; cdr3_aa: CARIGRGSSGLNTGELFF; cdr3_nt: TGTGCCAGGATAGGCCGGGGGTCTAGCGGGTTAAACACCGGGGAGCTGTTTTTT
v_call: TRBV6-5; j_call: TRBJ1-4; d_call: NA; cdr3_aa: CASRPWGSNEKLFF; cdr3_nt: TGTGCCAGCAGACCGTGGGGATCTAATGAAAAACTGTTTTTT